This TCR beta chain stems from a study of blood T cell repertoires in COVID-19. The protocol was immunoSEQ multiplex PCR, while the TCRdb copy is restricted to in-frame clones and leaves out a portion. The table includes 300,000 to 350,000 clones, approximately 89% detected once. Germline CDR1 is MNHEY and CDR2 is SMNVEV (reference sequence). CDR3 length: 18 residues. V dropped 6 bases and J dropped 3; count of bases not matched to a gene: 14. The specimen sequenced was peripheral blood. The source of this sequence is a woman between 18 and 30 years old who had recovered from COVID-19. This chain links TRBV27 with TRBJ2-2; 9 bases map to TRBD1. The CDR3 nucleotides read TGTGCCAGCAGCTTTAGAGAACCGGGACAGGGCTACACCGGGGAGCTGTTTTTT. It translates to CASSFREPGQGYTGELFF.